Following are 28 T cell receptor beta chains from one sample sequenced in a study of blood T cell repertoires in COVID-19. The method was immunoSEQ multiplex PCR; TCRdb's version includes in-frame clones alone and lacks a portion of them. The table shows roughly 70,000 clones, with approximately 90% occurring only once. Specimen: peripheral blood. All receptors come from an older woman with active COVID-19.

The chain joins TRBV10-2 to TRBJ2-5; perhaps TRBD2 as D (5 bases). V was cut by 4 bases and J by 5 bases, with 8 bases left in between. Germline V gene lookup returns CDR1 WSHSY and CDR2 SAAADI. This CDR3 contains 12 residues. As DNA, the CDR3 is TGCGCCAGCAGTGCTAGAGGGGAGACCCAGTACTTC. Amino acids: CASSARGETQYF.

In DNA, the CDR3 is TGCGCCAGCAGCCTGTACTCGGGACAGGGGGGCACAGATACGCAGTATTTT. This sequence encodes CASSLYSGQGGTDTQYF. V and J are TRBV4-1 and TRBJ2-3, with 11 bases that match TRBD1. This CDR3 is 17 amino acids long. The V gene end was trimmed by 4 bases and the J gene end by 1 base; junction bases not matched to a gene: 7. The V gene's germline CDR1 is MGHRA and CDR2 YSYEKL.

The V gene is TRBV6-1, the J gene TRBJ1-5; TRBD1 aligns across 7 bases. Trimming at V came to 3 bases and at J to 9 bases, leaving 8 bases not matched to a gene. CDR1 and CDR2 (germline): MNHNS, SASEGT. The CDR3 spans 14 residues. The CDR3 sequence: CASSETGRFGPQHF. The CDR3 DNA sequence: TGTGCCAGCAGTGAGACAGGGAGGTTTGGGCCCCAGCATTTT.

V is TRBV19 and J is TRBJ1-1; 9 nucleotides align to TRBD1. Germline lookup yields CDR1 LNHDA and CDR2 SQIVND (reference sequence). The CDR3 totals 17 residues. Trimming cost V 3 bases and J 5 bases; bases outside gene matches: 13. CDR3 DNA: TGTGCCAGTAGTATGAGACCTAACAGGGGGCGCAGTACTGAAGCTTTCTTT. The encoded protein is CASSMRPNRGRSTEAFF.

The chain is built from TRBV23-1 and TRBJ2-3; 12 bases match TRBD2. TRBV23-1 belongs to the ORF category, with a function that is uncertain. CDR3 length: 18 amino acids. J was trimmed by 0 bases and V by 4 bases; bases with no gene match: 8. The CDR3 spells CASSRAGLAGLSTDTQYF. The CDR3 bases are TGCGCCAGCAGTCGTGCGGGACTAGCGGGCCTGAGCACAGATACGCAGTATTTT.

This rearrangement joins TRBV5-1 to TRBJ1-2, with 8 bases matching TRBD1. Germline lookup yields CDR1 SGHRS and CDR2 YFSETQ. This CDR3 has 22 amino acids. V trimming: 4 bases; J trimming: 5 bases; junction bases outside the gene matches: 31. For the CDR3, the DNA is TGCGCCAGCAGCCCGGGCCCCCGACAGGGGTCCGTCCTACCACTCGACTTATATGGCTACACCTTC. The encoded protein is CASSPGPRQGSVLPLDLYGYTF.

The chain has TRBV5-1 and TRBJ2-1; 7 bases are a match to TRBD2. CDR3 length equals 16 residues. In germline, CDR1 is SGHRS, CDR2 YFSETQ. Unmatched junction bases numbered 5, after V lost 2 bases and J lost 0 bases. The DNA for the CDR3 is TGCGCCAGCAGCTTCAGCGGGACTGGCTCCTACAATGAGCAGTTCTTC. It yields the protein CASSFSGTGSYNEQFF.

The chain is built from TRBV5-1 and TRBJ2-6; D uncertain. Germline V gene lookup returns CDR1 SGHRS and CDR2 YFSETQ. Trimming took off 4 bases at V and 2 bases at J, with 4 bases between the two ends. This CDR3 spans 13 amino acids. The CDR3 protein is CASSETGANVLTF. The CDR3 region has the DNA TGCGCCAGCAGCGAGACTGGGGCCAACGTCCTGACTTTC.

Written as DNA, the CDR3 is TGTGCCAGCAGCTTAGACTGGTACAATCAGCCCCAGCATTTT. This codes for CASSLDWYNQPQHF. This chain joins TRBV7-8 and TRBJ1-5, with D uncertain. This CDR3 has 14 residues. Between the trimmed V and J ends, which lost 1 base and 3 bases, there was a span of 7 bases. CDR1 is SGHVS and CDR2 is FQNEAQ in the germline V gene.

The V call is TRBV29-1, the J call TRBJ1-5; 8 bases fit TRBD1. The V gene's germline CDR1 is SQVTM and CDR2 ANQGSEA. Losses at the gene ends were 6 bases for V and 3 bases for J; bases not matched to a gene: 4. The CDR3 sequence is 13 residues long. DNA of the CDR3: TGCAGCGTCGCGACAGGGGCCAATCAGCCCCAGCATTTT. Protein: CSVATGANQPQHF.

CDR3 sequence (DNA): TGTGCCACCAGCAACACAGGGGAACAAACTGAAGCTTTCTTT. Protein product: CATSNTGEQTEAFF. The chain joins TRBV15 to TRBJ1-1, with 7 nucleotides matching TRBD1. Unmatched junction bases numbered 7, after V lost 4 bases and J lost 5 bases. CDR1 is LNHNV, CDR2 YYDKDF, per germline (reference sequence). The CDR3 sequence is 14 residues long.

DNA for the CDR3: TGTGCCAGCACTTCGAAGAGGGCCTCCTACGGGTCCTACAATGAGCAGTTCTTC. Its translation: CASTSKRASYGSYNEQFF. V gene TRBV28 combines with J gene TRBJ2-1; TRBD2 might be the D (5 bases). V was shortened by 7 bases and J by 1 base, with 23 bases between the two germline ends. Germline V gene sequence: CDR1 MDHEN, CDR2 SYDVKM. The CDR3 sequence is 18 residues long.

This clone appeared many times. The chain's CDR3 is CASSLGQAMEQYF. The DNA of the CDR3 is TGTGCCAGCAGCTTAGGACAGGCTATGGAGCAGTACTTC. This chain links TRBV11-2 with TRBJ2-7, with D perhaps TRBD1 (6 bases). V was trimmed by 1 base and J by 7 bases, leaving 11 bases between them. The CDR3 has 13 amino acids. CDR1 SGHAT and CDR2 FQNNGV come from the germline V gene.

V usage is TRBV7-2 and J usage is TRBJ2-3, with TRBD2 as a possible D gene (6 bases). CDR1 and CDR2 (germline): SGHTA, FQGNSA. The CDR3 contains 14 residues. Trimming removed 8 bases from V and 1 base from J, with 13 bases in between. CDR3: CASLTGGGTDTQYF. The CDR3 DNA is TGTGCCAGCCTAACCGGAGGGGGCACAGATACGCAGTATTTT. Full variable domain (missing parts from reference TRBV7-2 and TRBJ2-3): GAGVSQSPSNKVTEKGKDVELRCDPISGHTALYWYRQSLGQGLEFLIYFQGNSAPDKSGLPSDRFSAERTGGSVSTLTIQRTQQEDSAVYLCASLTGGGTDTQYFGPGTRLTVL.

The J gene is TRBJ2-2, the V gene TRBV19, with 7 bases aligning to TRBD2. J was trimmed by 6 bases and V by 4 bases; bases with no gene match: 11. Germline V gene data show CDR1 as LNHDA and CDR2 as SQIVND (reference sequence). The CDR3 is 16 amino acids. The DNA for the CDR3 is TGTGCCAGTAGTACTAAAGCGGGAATCAAGGCCGGGGAGCTGTTTTTT. This gives the protein CASSTKAGIKAGELFF.

The genes are TRBV6-5 and TRBJ2-1; perhaps TRBD1 as D (5 bases). Looked up from germline, CDR1 is MNHEY and CDR2 is SVGAGI. The CDR3 has 13 amino acids. V shed 4 bases and J shed 7 bases, with 11 bases lying between them. CDR3 residues: CASSWGRRNEQFF. DNA for the CDR3: TGTGCCAGCAGTTGGGGCCGCCGGAATGAGCAGTTCTTC.

The genes are TRBV28 and TRBJ1-4, with D perhaps matching TRBD1 (6 bases). Trimming took off 2 bases at V and 10 bases at J, with 14 bases between the two ends. There are 14 residues in the CDR3. Looked up from germline, CDR1 is MDHEN and CDR2 is SYDVKM. The CDR3 loop reads CASSLQGREGKLFF. CDR3 DNA sequence: TGTGCCAGCAGTTTACAGGGGCGGGAGGGAAAACTGTTTTTT.

The chain employs TRBV7-9 and TRBJ1-3; a possible D gene is TRBD1 (6 bases). The V end lost 5 bases, the J end lost 2 bases, and 10 bases lay between the germline ends. Germline V lookup: CDR1 SEHNR, CDR2 FQNEAQ (reference sequence). The CDR3 is made up of 14 amino acids. CDR3 nucleotides: TGTGCCAGCAGCCAAACAGGGACTGGAAACACCATATATTTT. This sequence encodes CASSQTGTGNTIYF.

CDR3 protein: CASSMSALGNTDTQYF. CDR3 sequence (DNA): TGTGCCAGTAGTATGTCAGCCCTCGGGAACACAGATACGCAGTATTTT. The genes are TRBV19 and TRBJ2-3; perhaps TRBD2 as D (5 bases). This CDR3 contains 16 residues. Germline V gene lookup returns CDR1 LNHDA and CDR2 SQIVND (reference sequence). V lost 3 bases, J lost 2 bases, and 15 bases lay in between.

This chain uses TRBV7-2 with TRBJ1-6; D is undetermined. The V end was cut by 2 bases, the J end by 1 base, with 3 bases between. CDR1 is SGHTA, CDR2 FQGNSA, per germline. The CDR3 has 14 amino acids. In nucleotides, the CDR3 is TGTGCCAGCAGCTTATTATCCTATAATTCACCCCTCCACTTT. Translating it yields CASSLLSYNSPLHF.

The rearrangement uses TRBV3-1 (or the pseudogene TRBV3-2) and TRBJ2-7; TRBD1 might be the D (6 bases). CDR1 and CDR2 (germline): LGHDT, YNNKEL (reference sequence). This CDR3 spans 13 amino acids. Trimming removed 4 bases from V and 4 bases from J, with 11 bases in between. CDR3 in DNA: TGTGCCAGCAGCCCCCGGACAGCTTACGAGCAGTACTTC. Translated: CASSPRTAYEQYF.

V gene TRBV20-1 combines with J gene TRBJ2-1; D remains unclear. The germline V gene encodes CDR1 DFQATT and CDR2 SNEGSKA (reference sequence). The length of the CDR3 is 10 residues. V lost 2 bases to trimming and J lost 8 bases, with 4 bases between them. CDR3 protein: CSARSDEQFF. The CDR3 DNA is TGCAGTGCTAGATCCGATGAGCAGTTCTTC.

V is TRBV6-1 and J is TRBJ2-7, with TRBD1 as a possible D gene (8 bases). The CDR3 totals 17 residues. The germline gives CDR1 MNHNS, CDR2 SASEGT. The V gene lost 3 bases and the J gene lost 0 bases, with 18 bases spanning the gap. The CDR3 spells CASSDPGGQGNSYEQYF. The CDR3 region has the DNA TGTGCCAGCAGTGACCCGGGAGGACAGGGAAACTCCTACGAGCAGTACTTC.

This clone was recorded a few times. The rearrangement links TRBV7-9 to TRBJ1-3; 9 bases align to TRBD1. The V and J ends lost 5 bases and 4 bases, in that order; junction bases with no gene match: 9. This CDR3 is 16 amino acids long. CDR1 is SEHNR and CDR2 is FQNEAQ in the germline V gene (reference sequence). The CDR3 protein is CASSARSGTGGNTIYF. The CDR3 DNA reads as TGTGCCAGCAGCGCCCGTTCGGGGACAGGGGGAAACACCATATATTTT.

This clone appeared once. The chain recombines TRBV4-1 with TRBJ2-1, with D possibly TRBD2 on 6 matching bases. Germline V gene lookup returns CDR1 MGHRA and CDR2 YSYEKL. V was trimmed by 1 base and J by 9 bases, leaving 19 bases between them. The CDR3 consists of 16 residues. The CDR3 DNA is TGCGCCAGCAGCCAAGGTTTAGTAAGAGGACTACCTGAGCAGTTCTTC. It is translated as CASSQGLVRGLPEQFF.

V gene TRBV11-3 combines with J gene TRBJ2-1, with a possible D match to TRBD1 (6 bases). V lost 4 bases and J lost 4, with 8 bases in between. The CDR3 covers 13 residues. CDR1 is SGHNT and CDR2 is YENEEA in the germline V gene. This chain's CDR3 is CASSYGQYNEQFF. CDR3 sequence (DNA): TGTGCCAGCAGCTACGGACAGTACAATGAGCAGTTCTTC. The whole variable domain, remainder taken from reference TRBV11-3 and TRBJ2-1, is EAGVVQSPRYKIIEKKQPVAFWCNPISGHNTLYWYLQNLGQGPELLIRYENEEAVDDSQLPKDRFSAERLKGVDSTLKIQPAELGDSAVYLCASSYGQYNEQFFGPGTRLTVL.

The chain combines TRBV28 with TRBJ2-1; D is perhaps TRBD1 (6 bases). Trimming removed 6 bases from V and 0 bases from J, with 15 bases in between. Per the germline V gene, CDR1 is MDHEN and CDR2 is SYDVKM. CDR3 length equals 16 residues. DNA of the CDR3: TGTGCCAGCAGAGGCAACCCGGGACACTCCTACAATGAGCAGTTCTTC. Protein product: CASRGNPGHSYNEQFF.

The genes are TRBV28 and TRBJ2-1; 9 bases map to TRBD2. Germline lookup yields CDR1 MDHEN and CDR2 SYDVKM. The CDR3 has 13 residues. The CDR3 DNA reads as TGTTCCGTTGCGGGAGGGCCCTACAATGAGCAGTTCTTC. It encodes CSVAGGPYNEQFF.